The TCR beta chain described here comes from a study of graft-versus-host responses after intestinal transplantation. A note on this clone: Its antigen remains unidentified.

Germline CDR1 and CDR2: LNHNV and YYDKDF (reference sequence). The V segment lost 5 bases and the J segment 2 bases; nucleotides outside the gene matches: 6. The CDR3 runs 15 residues. Sequencing used immunoSEQ multiplex PCR; TCRdb keeps in-frame clones, though not all of them. The sample includes under 130,000 clones, more than 85% of them seen just once. The input for sequencing was unstimulated CD8+ T cells sorted from spleen or lymph node cells, taken before intestinal transplant. This receptor was obtained from a human donor who received an intestinal transplant. The genes are TRBV15 and TRBJ2-5, with TRBD1 matching over 9 bases. The CDR3: CATSPTDRGQETQYF. The CDR3 coding sequence is TGTGCCACCAGCCCTACCGACAGGGGGCAAGAGACCCAGTACTTC.